These T cell receptor beta chains were read from a single sample in a study of T cells after posttransplantation cyclophosphamide. TCRdb's copy holds only in-frame clones and misses some; the assay was immunoSEQ multiplex PCR. In the table there are 3,000 or so clones, roughly four fifths of which are singletons. The specimen was CD8+ T cells sorted from bone marrow. These receptors were taken from a woman aged 55-70 years in good health, CMV-negative, and a related stem cell transplant donor. Both conserved end residues are part of each CDR3. Fields, in order: CDR3 DNA, CDR3 protein, clone size, J gene, V gene, D gene. The D gene is left open where the match is weak. Rows may omit the clone size; those that give it use once, few, many or a size class.

TGTGCCAGTAGTATTACTAGCGGGAGTGTGTCCGAGCAGTACTTC CASSITSGSVSEQYF - TRBJ2-7 TRBV19 TRBD2
TGTGCCAGCAGCGGCGAACAGGGGTGGGAGACCCAGTACTTC CASSGEQGWETQYF - TRBJ2-5 TRBV5-6 TRBD1
TGTGCCAGCAGCAAGGCGGGAGTGCCCTACGAGCAGTACTTC CASSKAGVPYEQYF - TRBJ2-7 TRBV7-9 TRBD2
TGTGCCAGCAGTTGGGGTGAGGGCTACGAGCAGTACTTC CASSWGEGYEQYF once TRBJ2-7 TRBV28 -
TGTGCCAGTAGTAGAACTAGCGGGGGGTTCGATGAGCAGTTCTTC CASSRTSGGFDEQFF once TRBJ2-1 TRBV19 TRBD2
TGTGCCAGCAGCCGAACGGACAGGGAAGAGACCCAGTACTTC CASSRTDREETQYF - TRBJ2-5 TRBV7-6 TRBD1
TGTGCCAGCAGCTCAAGAGGGCAATTCACCGGGGAGCTGTTTTTT CASSSRGQFTGELFF - TRBJ2-2 TRBV9 -
TGCGCCAGCAGCCAAGATTTTGGACAGTCCTACGAGCAGTACTTC CASSQDFGQSYEQYF - TRBJ2-7 TRBV4-3 -
TGTGCCAGCAGCGCCCCGACTAGCGGGGGGAACACCGGGGAGCTGTTTTTT CASSAPTSGGNTGELFF - TRBJ2-2 TRBV9 TRBD2
TGTGCCAGTAGTATCATATTAACCGGTCGGAGGACGGGACTGCGGGAGACCCAGTACTTC CASSIILTGRRTGLRETQYF - TRBJ2-5 TRBV19 -
TGTGCCACCAGCAGCCTGACAGGGGGCTATGGCTACACCTTC CATSSLTGGYGYTF - TRBJ1-2 TRBV15 TRBD1
TGTGCCAGCAGTGAAGAAGTTAGTAAGAACGAGCAGTACTTC CASSEEVSKNEQYF - TRBJ2-7 TRBV6-1 -
TGTGCCAGCAGCTTGCAGGGGTACGAGCAGTACTTC CASSLQGYEQYF - TRBJ2-7 TRBV5-4 -
TGTGCCAGCAGCGCCCCGGGCGAGCAGTACTTC CASSAPGEQYF once TRBJ2-7 TRBV7-9 -
TGTGCCAGCAGCTTACCTAGCGGGCCTAGCACAGATACGCAGTATTTT CASSLPSGPSTDTQYF - TRBJ2-3 TRBV7-6 TRBD2
TGTGCCAGCAGCATATGGGACATGACGGAAAAACTGTTTTTT CASSIWDMTEKLFF - TRBJ1-4 TRBV7-9 -
TGCGCCAGCAGCCCCCGGGACTATAGCAATCAGCCCCAGCATTTT CASSPRDYSNQPQHF - TRBJ1-5 TRBV4-1 -
TGTGCCAGCAGCTTAGCGGGAGGAAGGAATGAGCAGTTCTTC CASSLAGGRNEQFF - TRBJ2-1 TRBV6-1 TRBD2
TGTGCCAGTAGTGTGACTAGCGGGGACTACAATGAGCAGTTCTTC CASSVTSGDYNEQFF - TRBJ2-1 TRBV19 TRBD2
TGTGCCAGCAGTCCTCACAGGGATGAGCAGTTCTTC CASSPHRDEQFF - TRBJ2-1 TRBV28 -
TGTGCCAGCAGCTTAGCTAGCGGGAGGGCCGATGAGCAGTTCTTC CASSLASGRADEQFF - TRBJ2-1 TRBV11-2 TRBD2
TGTGCCAGCAGCGACAGGACAGGGGCTGGGGCCAACGTCCTGACTTTC CASSDRTGAGANVLTF - TRBJ2-6 TRBV9 TRBD1
TGTGCCAGTGGCAGGGGTAATGGCTACACCTTC CASGRGNGYTF few TRBJ1-2 TRBV19 -
TGTGCCAGCAGCCAAGATTCGGGGGGTGGGAATGAGCAGTTCTTC CASSQDSGGGNEQFF - TRBJ2-1 TRBV4-2 TRBD2
TGTGCCAGCAGTTCCCTTGGGGGGAGCACAGATACGCAGTATTTT CASSSLGGSTDTQYF - TRBJ2-3 TRBV27 -
TGTGCCAGCAGTTACGGAGACAGTCGGACTGAAGCTTTCTTT CASSYGDSRTEAFF - TRBJ1-1 TRBV6-6 -
TGTGCCAGCAGCTTGTCGAAGGGAGCCTACGAGCAGTACTTC CASSLSKGAYEQYF - TRBJ2-7 TRBV5-6 -
TGTGCCATCAGATATACAGGGAGCACAGATACGCAGTATTTT CAIRYTGSTDTQYF - TRBJ2-3 TRBV10-3 -
TGTGCCAGCAGTTCAATTCCCCCAGACAGTAACTATGGCTACACCTTC CASSSIPPDSNYGYTF few TRBJ1-2 TRBV27 -
TGTGCCAGCAGTTTCGCCCTGGGACAAAATCAGCCCCAGCATTTT CASSFALGQNQPQHF - TRBJ1-5 TRBV28 -
TGTGCCAGCAGCGTAGCCTTTTCCACAGATACGCAGTATTTT CASSVAFSTDTQYF - TRBJ2-3 TRBV9 -
TGTGCCAGCAGTTTATTCCGGGAGGTAGGCGGAAACAATGAGCAGTTCTTC CASSLFREVGGNNEQFF once TRBJ2-1 TRBV28 TRBD2
TGTGCCAGCAGTGAGGGGTGGGGAGCCTTAAGCAATCAGCCCCAGCATTTT CASSEGWGALSNQPQHF - TRBJ1-5 TRBV2 -
TGTGCCAGCAGTTTAATAGCGGGGGCCCCAGAGACCCAGTACTTC CASSLIAGAPETQYF - TRBJ2-5 TRBV27 TRBD2
TGTGCCAGCAGCTCCGGGACAGGGTCGGGGGATCAGCCCCAGCATTTT CASSSGTGSGDQPQHF few TRBJ1-5 TRBV7-6 TRBD1
TGTGCCAGCTCACCTATTCCTAGCGGGAGCCCAGATACGCAGTATTTT CASSPIPSGSPDTQYF - TRBJ2-3 TRBV18 TRBD2
TGTGCCAGCAGTTTCCGGGCCCGGGGCACCGGGGAGCTGTTTTTT CASSFRARGTGELFF - TRBJ2-2 TRBV28 -
TGTGCCAGCAGCTTAGGTTTTAACAGACAACACTTGAACACCGGGGAGCTGTTTTTT CASSLGFNRQHLNTGELFF - TRBJ2-2 TRBV11-2 -
TGTGCCAGTAGCCCTGCTAGGGGCCCCTTTGGCTATGGCTACACCTTC CASSPARGPFGYGYTF - TRBJ1-2 TRBV19 -
TGTGCTAGCAGCTGCCCAGACAGAAGAAACACTGAAGCTTTCTTT CASSCPDRRNTEAFF - TRBJ1-1 TRBV7-7 -
TGTGCCAGCAGCTTAGTTGGAGTCGAGCAGTACTTC CASSLVGVEQYF - TRBJ2-7 TRBV7-8 -
TGTGCCAGCAGCCCCCGTCCCGGGACAGGGGACGAGCAGTACTTC CASSPRPGTGDEQYF - TRBJ2-7 TRBV7-7 TRBD1
TGTGCCAGCAGTTTATATTCTAGCGGGCCTCAAGAGACCCAGTACTTC CASSLYSSGPQETQYF - TRBJ2-5 TRBV27 TRBD2
TGTGCCAACAGCATCTCGGGACAGTCCTACGAGCAGTACTTC CANSISGQSYEQYF - TRBJ2-7 TRBV4-2 TRBD1
TGTGCCATCAAGGACAGTAAAGAGACCCAGTACTTC CAIKDSKETQYF - TRBJ2-5 TRBV10-3 -